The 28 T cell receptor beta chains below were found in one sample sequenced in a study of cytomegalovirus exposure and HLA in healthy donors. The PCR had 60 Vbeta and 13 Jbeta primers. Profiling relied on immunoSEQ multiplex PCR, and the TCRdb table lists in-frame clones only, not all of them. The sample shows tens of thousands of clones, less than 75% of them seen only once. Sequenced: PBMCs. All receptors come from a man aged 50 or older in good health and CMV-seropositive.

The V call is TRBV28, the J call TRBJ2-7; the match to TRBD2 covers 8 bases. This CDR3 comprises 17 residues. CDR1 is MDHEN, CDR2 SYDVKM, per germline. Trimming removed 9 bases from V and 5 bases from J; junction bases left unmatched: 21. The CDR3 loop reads CASRGGETVAGGDEQYF. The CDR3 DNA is TGTGCCAGTCGGGGCGGGGAGACGGTCGCGGGGGGTGACGAGCAGTACTTC.

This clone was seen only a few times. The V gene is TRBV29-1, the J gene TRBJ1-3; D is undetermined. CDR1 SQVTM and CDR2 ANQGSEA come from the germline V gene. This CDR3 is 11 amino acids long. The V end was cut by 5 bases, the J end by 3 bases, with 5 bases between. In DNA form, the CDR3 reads TGCAGCGTTCATTTTGGAAACACCATATATTTT. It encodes CSVHFGNTIYF.

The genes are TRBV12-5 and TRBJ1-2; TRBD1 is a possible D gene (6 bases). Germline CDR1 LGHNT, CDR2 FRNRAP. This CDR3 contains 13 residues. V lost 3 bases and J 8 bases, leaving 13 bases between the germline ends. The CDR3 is CASGFSSRGGYTF. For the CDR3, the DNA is TGTGCTAGTGGTTTCTCTTCTAGGGGGGGCTACACCTTC.

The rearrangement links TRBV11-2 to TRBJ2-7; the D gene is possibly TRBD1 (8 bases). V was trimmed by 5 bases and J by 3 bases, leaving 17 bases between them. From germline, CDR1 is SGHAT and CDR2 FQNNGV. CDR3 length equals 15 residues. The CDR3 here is CASSHRQGRVYEQYF. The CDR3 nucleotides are TGTGCCAGCAGCCATAGACAGGGGAGGGTCTACGAGCAGTACTTC. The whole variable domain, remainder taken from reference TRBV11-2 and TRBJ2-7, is EAGVAQSPRYKIIEKRQSVAFWCNPISGHATLYWYQQILGQGPKLLIQFQNNGVVDDSQLPKDRFSAERLKGVDSTLKIQPAKLEDSAVYLCASSHRQGRVYEQYFGPGTRLTVT.

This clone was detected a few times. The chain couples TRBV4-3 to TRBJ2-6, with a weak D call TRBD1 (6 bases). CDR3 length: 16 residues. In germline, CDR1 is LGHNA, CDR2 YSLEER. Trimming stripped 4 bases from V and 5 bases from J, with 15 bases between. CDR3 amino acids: CASSPGGAGWANVLTF. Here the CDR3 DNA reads TGCGCCAGCAGCCCTGGGGGCGCCGGCTGGGCCAACGTCCTGACTTTC.

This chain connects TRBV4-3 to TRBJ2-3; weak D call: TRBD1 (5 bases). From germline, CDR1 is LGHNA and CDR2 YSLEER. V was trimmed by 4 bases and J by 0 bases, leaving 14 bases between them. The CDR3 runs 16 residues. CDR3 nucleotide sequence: TGCGCCAGCAGCCCCGGAAGGGGAACTAGCACAGATACGCAGTATTTT. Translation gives CASSPGRGTSTDTQYF.

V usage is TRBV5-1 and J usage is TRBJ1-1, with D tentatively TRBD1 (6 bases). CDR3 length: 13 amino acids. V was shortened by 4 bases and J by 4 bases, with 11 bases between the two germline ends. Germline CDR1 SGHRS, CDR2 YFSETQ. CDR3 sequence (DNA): TGCGCCAGCAGCATAGCAGGGGTCACTGAAGCTTTCTTT. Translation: CASSIAGVTEAFF.

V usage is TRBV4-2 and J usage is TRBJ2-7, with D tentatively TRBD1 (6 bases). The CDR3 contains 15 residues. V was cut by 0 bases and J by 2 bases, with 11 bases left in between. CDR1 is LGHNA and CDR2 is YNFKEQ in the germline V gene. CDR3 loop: CASSQDSGHPYEQYF. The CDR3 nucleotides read TGTGCCAGCAGCCAAGACTCGGGACATCCCTACGAGCAGTACTTC.

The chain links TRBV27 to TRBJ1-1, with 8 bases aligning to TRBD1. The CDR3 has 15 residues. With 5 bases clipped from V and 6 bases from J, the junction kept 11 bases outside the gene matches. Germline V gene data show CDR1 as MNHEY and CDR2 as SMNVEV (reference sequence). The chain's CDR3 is CASSPTLGQGSEAFF. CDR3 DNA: TGTGCCAGCAGTCCTACCCTCGGACAGGGTTCTGAAGCTTTCTTT.

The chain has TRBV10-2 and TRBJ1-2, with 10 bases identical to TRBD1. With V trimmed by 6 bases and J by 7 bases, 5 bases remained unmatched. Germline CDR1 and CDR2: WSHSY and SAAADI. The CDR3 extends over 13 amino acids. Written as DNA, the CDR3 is TGCGCCAGCAGAATCGGGACAGGGGCTGGCTACACCTTC. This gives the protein CASRIGTGAGYTF.

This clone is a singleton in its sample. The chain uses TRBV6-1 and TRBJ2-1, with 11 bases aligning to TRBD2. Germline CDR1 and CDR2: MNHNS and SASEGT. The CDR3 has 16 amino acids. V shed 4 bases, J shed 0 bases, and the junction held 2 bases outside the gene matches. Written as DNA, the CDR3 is TGTGCCAGCAGTGTTACTAGCGGGAGCTCCTACAATGAGCAGTTCTTC. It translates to CASSVTSGSSYNEQFF.

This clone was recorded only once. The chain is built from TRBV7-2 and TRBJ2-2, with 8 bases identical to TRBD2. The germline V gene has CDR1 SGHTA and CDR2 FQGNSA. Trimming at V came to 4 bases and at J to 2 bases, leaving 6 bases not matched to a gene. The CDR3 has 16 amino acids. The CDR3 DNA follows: TGTGCCAGCAGCTCAGCGGGGGCGCGTAACACCGGGGAGCTGTTTTTT. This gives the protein CASSSAGARNTGELFF.

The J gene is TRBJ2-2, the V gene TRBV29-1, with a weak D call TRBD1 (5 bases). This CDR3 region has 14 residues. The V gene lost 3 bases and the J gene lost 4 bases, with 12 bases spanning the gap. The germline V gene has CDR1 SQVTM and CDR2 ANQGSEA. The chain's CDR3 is CSVDSGHSTGELFF. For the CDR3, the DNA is TGCAGCGTTGACTCAGGGCATTCCACCGGGGAGCTGTTTTTT.

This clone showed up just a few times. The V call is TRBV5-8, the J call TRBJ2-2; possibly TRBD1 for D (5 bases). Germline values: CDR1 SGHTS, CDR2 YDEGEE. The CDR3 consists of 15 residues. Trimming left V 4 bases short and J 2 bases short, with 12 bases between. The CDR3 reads CASSPQGTNTGELFF. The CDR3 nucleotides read TGTGCCAGCAGCCCGCAGGGAACCAACACCGGGGAGCTGTTTTTT.

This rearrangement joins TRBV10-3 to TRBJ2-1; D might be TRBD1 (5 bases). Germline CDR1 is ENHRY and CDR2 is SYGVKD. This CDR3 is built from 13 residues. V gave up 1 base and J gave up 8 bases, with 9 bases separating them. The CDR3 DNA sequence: TGTGCCATCAGTGAGTATCAGGGCGATGAGCAGTTCTTC. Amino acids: CAISEYQGDEQFF.

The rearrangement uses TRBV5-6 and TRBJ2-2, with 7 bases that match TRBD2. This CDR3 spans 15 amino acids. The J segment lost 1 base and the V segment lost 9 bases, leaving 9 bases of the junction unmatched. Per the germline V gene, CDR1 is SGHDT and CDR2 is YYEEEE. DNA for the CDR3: TGTGCCACCCGGGGAGGGTTCGGGAACACCGGGGAGCTGTTTTTT. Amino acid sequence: CATRGGFGNTGELFF.

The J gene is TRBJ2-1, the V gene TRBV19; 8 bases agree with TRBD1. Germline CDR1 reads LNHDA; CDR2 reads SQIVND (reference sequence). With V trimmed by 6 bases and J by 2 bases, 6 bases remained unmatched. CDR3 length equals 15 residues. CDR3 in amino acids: CASSPDRVAYNEQFF. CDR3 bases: TGTGCCAGTAGCCCGGACAGGGTGGCCTACAATGAGCAGTTCTTC.

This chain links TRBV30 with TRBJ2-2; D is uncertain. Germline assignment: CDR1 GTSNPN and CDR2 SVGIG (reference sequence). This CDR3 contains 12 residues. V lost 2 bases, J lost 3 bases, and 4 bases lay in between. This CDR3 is CAWSTDTGELFF. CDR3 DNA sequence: TGTGCCTGGAGTACGGACACCGGGGAGCTGTTTTTT.

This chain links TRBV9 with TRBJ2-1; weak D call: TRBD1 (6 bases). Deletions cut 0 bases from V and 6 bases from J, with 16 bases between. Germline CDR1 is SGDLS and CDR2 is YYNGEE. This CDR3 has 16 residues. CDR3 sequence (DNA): TGTGCCAGCAGCGTAGATCGCGGACAGAAAGGCAATGAGCAGTTCTTC. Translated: CASSVDRGQKGNEQFF. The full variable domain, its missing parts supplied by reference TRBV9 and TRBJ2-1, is DSGVTQTPKHLITATGQRVTLRCSPRSGDLSVYWYQQSLDQGLQFLIQYYNGEERAKGNILERFSAQQFPDLHSELNLSSLELGDSALYFCASSVDRGQKGNEQFFGPGTRLTVL.

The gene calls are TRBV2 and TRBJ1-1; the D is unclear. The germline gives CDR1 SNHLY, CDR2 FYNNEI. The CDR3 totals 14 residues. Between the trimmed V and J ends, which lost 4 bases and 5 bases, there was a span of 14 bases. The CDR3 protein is CASSGERSQTEAFF. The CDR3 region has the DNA TGTGCCAGCAGTGGTGAGAGGTCCCAAACTGAAGCTTTCTTT. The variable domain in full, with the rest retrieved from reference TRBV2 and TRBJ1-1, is EPEVTQTPSHQVTQMGQEVILRCVPISNHLYFYWYRQILGQKVEFLVSFYNNEISEKSEIFDDQFSVERPDGSNFTLKIRSTKLEDSAMYFCASSGERSQTEAFFGQGTRLTVV.

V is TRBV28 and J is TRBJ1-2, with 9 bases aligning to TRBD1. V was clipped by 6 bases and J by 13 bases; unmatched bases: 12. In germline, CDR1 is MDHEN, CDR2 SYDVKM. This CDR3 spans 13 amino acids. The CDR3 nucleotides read TGTGCCAGCAGCCCTGGGGACAGGGATGAGGGCACCTTC. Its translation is CASSPGDRDEGTF.

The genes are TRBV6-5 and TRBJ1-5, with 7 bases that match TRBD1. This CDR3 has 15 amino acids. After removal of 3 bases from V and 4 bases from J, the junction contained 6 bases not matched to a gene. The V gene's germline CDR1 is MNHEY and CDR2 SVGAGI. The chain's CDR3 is CASSYLPQGNQPQHF. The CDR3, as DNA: TGTGCCAGCAGTTATCTACCACAGGGGAATCAGCCCCAGCATTTT.

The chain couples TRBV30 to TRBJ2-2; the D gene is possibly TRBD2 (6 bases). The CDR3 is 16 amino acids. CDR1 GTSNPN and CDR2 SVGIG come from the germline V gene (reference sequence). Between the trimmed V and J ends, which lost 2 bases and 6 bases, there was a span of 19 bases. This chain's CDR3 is CAWSPQAGHLSGELFF. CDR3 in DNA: TGTGCCTGGAGTCCCCAGGCGGGGCATCTTTCCGGGGAGCTGTTTTTT.

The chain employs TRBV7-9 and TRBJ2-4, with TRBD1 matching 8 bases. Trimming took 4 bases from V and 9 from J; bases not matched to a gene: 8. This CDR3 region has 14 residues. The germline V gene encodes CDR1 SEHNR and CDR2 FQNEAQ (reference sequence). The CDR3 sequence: CASSYTGGAGIQYF. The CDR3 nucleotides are TGTGCCAGCAGCTACACAGGGGGAGCAGGCATTCAGTACTTC.

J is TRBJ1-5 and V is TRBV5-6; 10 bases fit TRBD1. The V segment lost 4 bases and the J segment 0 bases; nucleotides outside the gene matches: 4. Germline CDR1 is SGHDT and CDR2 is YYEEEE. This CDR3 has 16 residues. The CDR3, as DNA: TGTGCCAGCAGCCAGGACAGGGGGATTAGCAATCAGCCCCAGCATTTT. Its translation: CASSQDRGISNQPQHF.

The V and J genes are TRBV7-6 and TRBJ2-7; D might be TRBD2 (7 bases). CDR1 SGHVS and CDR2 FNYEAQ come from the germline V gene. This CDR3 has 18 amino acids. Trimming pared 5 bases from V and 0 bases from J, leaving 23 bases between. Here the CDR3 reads CASSPRGGEGDYSYEQYF. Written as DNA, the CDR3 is TGTGCCAGCAGCCCTAGAGGGGGGGAGGGGGACTACTCCTACGAGCAGTACTTC. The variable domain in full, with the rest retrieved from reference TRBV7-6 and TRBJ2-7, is GAGVSQSPRYKVTKRGQDVALRCDPISGHVSLYWYRQALGQGPEFLTYFNYEAQQDKSGLPNDRFSAERPEGSISTLTIQRTEQRDSAMYRCASSPRGGEGDYSYEQYFGPGTRLTVT.

CDR3 region: CSVGAGNYGYTF. CDR3 nucleotides: TGCAGCGTTGGGGCGGGAAACTATGGCTACACCTTC. This chain links TRBV29-1 with TRBJ1-2, with unresolved D. CDR3 length equals 12 residues. Trimming took 4 bases from V and 2 from J, leaving 8 bases between them. Looked up from germline, CDR1 is SQVTM and CDR2 is ANQGSEA.

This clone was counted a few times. CDR3 protein: CASSVEGGTNEQFF. The CDR3 DNA is TGTGCCAGCAGTGTTGAGGGAGGGACCAATGAGCAGTTCTTC. This chain uses TRBV6-1 with TRBJ2-1; 7 bases line up with TRBD2. The junction had 6 bases not matched to a gene; V was cut back by 4 bases and J by 6 bases. The CDR3 spans 14 residues. Germline CDR1 reads MNHNS; CDR2 reads SASEGT.